The entry below gives a single T cell receptor beta chain sequence along with its context. Its antigen is not known. Isolated RNA was reverse transcribed in full, so expressed TCRB transcripts were sequenced. Assay: immunoSEQ multiplex PCR; the TCRdb copy retains only in-frame clones and omits some. The sample holds approximately 250,000 clones; roughly 17% are singletons and the top ten take about 0.085%. The data belong to a study of beta chain features in type 1 diabetes. General study points: Shortening of TCRB CDR3s, moderate but significant, appeared in all four CD4+ subsets of Type 1 diabetes patients.

CDR1 and CDR2 from the germline V gene are MNHEY and SVGAGI. The CDR3 is 14 amino acids. With 5 bases removed from V and 3 bases from J, the gap between germline ends came to 14 bases. This receptor was taken from a man aged 30 to 39 with type 1 diabetes. The chain combines TRBV6-5 with TRBJ2-7, with D hard to call. Sequencing was done on a sample of naive CD4+ T cells from blood. The CDR3 DNA sequence: TGTGCCAGCAGTCCCCCCAGCACTGTCTACGAGCAGTACTTC. It is translated as CASSPPSTVYEQYF.